One and the same sample provided the 27 T cell receptor beta chains below, sequenced in a study of blood T cell repertoires in COVID-19. TCRdb keeps only in-frame clones here, not all; method: immunoSEQ multiplex PCR. The sample includes about 370,000 clones, more than 70% seen only once; the top ten take about 3%. Sequenced material: peripheral blood. These receptors were obtained from a woman between 25 and 40 years old with COVID-19, enrolled during active disease.

The CDR3 spells CATQGENSNQPQHF. In DNA, the CDR3 is TGTGCCACCCAGGGGGAAAATAGCAATCAGCCCCAGCATTTT. The rearrangement uses TRBV10-3 and TRBJ1-5, with 7 bases that match TRBD1. The CDR3 is 14 residues long. Germline V gene data show CDR1 as ENHRY and CDR2 as SYGVKD. With V trimmed by 10 bases and J by 0 bases, 6 bases remained unmatched.

This clone has ten or more counts. The chain uses TRBV4-3 and TRBJ2-2; D is possibly TRBD2 (5 bases). This CDR3 contains 13 residues. Trimming removed 4 bases at V and 8 bases at J, with 11 bases between. Germline lookup yields CDR1 LGHNA and CDR2 YSLEER. DNA for the CDR3: TGCGCCAGCAGCCTATCGGGGATGGGGGAGCTGTTTTTT. Residues: CASSLSGMGELFF.

This chain connects TRBV30 to TRBJ2-2; TRBD1 agrees at 10 bases. The CDR3 contains 14 residues. Germline V gives CDR1 GTSNPN, CDR2 SVGIG (reference sequence). V lost 0 bases to trimming and J lost 13 bases; unmatched junction nucleotides: 8. The CDR3 region has the DNA TGTGCCTGGAGTGTACTGGGACAGGGGTCGGGGCTGTTTTTT. Translation: CAWSVLGQGSGLFF. Drawing the rest from reference TRBV30 and TRBJ2-2, the complete variable domain is SQTIHQWPATLVQPVGSPLSLECTVEGTSNPNLYWYRQAAGRGLQLLFYSVGIGQISSEVPQNLSASRPQDRQFILSSKKLLLSDSGFYLCAWSVLGQGSGLFFGEGSRLTVL.

This clone has more than one count but fewer than ten. This sequence joins TRBV7-8 and TRBJ2-1; D perhaps matches TRBD1 (5 bases). Germline-derived CDR1 and CDR2 are SGHVS and FQNEAQ. Trimming pared 0 bases from V and 11 bases from J, leaving 11 bases between. There are 13 residues in the CDR3. CDR3 in DNA: TGTGCCAGCAGCTTAGCGTGGACACCAAAGCAGTTCTTC. Residues: CASSLAWTPKQFF.

The chain recombines TRBV24-1 with TRBJ2-2; D might be TRBD1 (6 bases). Germline V lookup: CDR1 KGHDR, CDR2 SFDVKD. V gave up 7 bases and J gave up 5 bases, with 10 bases separating them. The CDR3 is made up of 13 amino acids. As DNA, the CDR3 is TGTGCCACCAGGGAACAGGGAACCGGGGAGCTGTTTTTT. Protein product: CATREQGTGELFF.

The V call is TRBV24-1, the J call TRBJ1-2; no clear D gene. The ends were cut back, 6 bases at V and 7 bases at J, with 17 bases in the middle. There are 14 residues in the CDR3. Germline-derived CDR1 and CDR2 are KGHDR and SFDVKD. The CDR3 region is CATSRPGSLGGYTF. The DNA of the CDR3 is TGTGCCACCAGTCGCCCGGGGTCCCTGGGTGGCTACACCTTC.

The chain's CDR3 is CASSYQTSGGAGELFF. CDR3 sequence (DNA): TGCGCCAGCAGTTATCAGACTAGCGGGGGCGCCGGGGAGCTGTTTTTT. The chain has TRBV5-1 and TRBJ2-2, with TRBD2 matching 12 bases. Per germline, CDR1 SGHRS and CDR2 YFSETQ. CDR3 length equals 16 residues. The V and J ends lost 5 bases and 6 bases, in that order; junction bases with no gene match: 8. Filled out from reference TRBV5-1 and TRBJ2-2, the complete variable domain reads KAGVTQTPRYLIKTRGQQVTLSCSPISGHRSVSWYQQTPGQGLQFLFEYFSETQRNKGNFPGRFSGRQFSNSRSEMNVSTLELGDSALYLCASSYQTSGGAGELFFGEGSRLTVL.

The CDR3 sequence is CASARQGNVYGYTF. The CDR3 nucleotides read TGTGCTAGTGCCCGACAGGGAAATGTGTATGGCTACACCTTC. The chain has TRBV12-5 and TRBJ1-2, with 7 positions matching TRBD1. V dropped 7 bases and J dropped 5; count of bases not matched to a gene: 10. In germline, CDR1 is LGHNT, CDR2 FRNRAP. There are 14 residues in the CDR3.

The chain is built from TRBV11-3 and TRBJ2-1; 14 nucleotides match TRBD2. J lost 4 bases, V lost 2 bases, and 10 bases had no gene match. The CDR3 has 19 amino acids. The germline V gene encodes CDR1 SGHNT and CDR2 YENEEA. The CDR3 region is CASSLSFTGTSGGYNEQFF. The CDR3 region has the DNA TGTGCCAGCAGCTTATCCTTTACCGGGACTAGCGGGGGATACAATGAGCAGTTCTTC.

The genes are TRBV11-2 and TRBJ1-2, with 9 bases that match TRBD1. The V segment lost 2 bases and the J segment 3 bases; nucleotides outside the gene matches: 4. CDR3 length: 15 residues. Germline values: CDR1 SGHAT, CDR2 FQNNGV. CDR3 region: CASSLQQGADYGYTF. CDR3 nucleotide sequence: TGTGCCAGCAGCTTACAACAGGGGGCTGACTATGGCTACACCTTC.

The J gene is TRBJ2-2, the V gene TRBV5-5, with TRBD2 matching 13 bases. The CDR3 runs to 15 residues. CDR1 is SGHKS, CDR2 YYEKEE, per germline (reference sequence). The trim removed 4 bases at V and 4 bases at J, leaving 1 base unmatched. The CDR3 protein is CASSGLAGVTGELFF. Here the CDR3 DNA reads TGTGCCAGCAGCGGACTAGCGGGAGTCACCGGGGAGCTGTTTTTT.

The V and J genes are TRBV29-1 and TRBJ2-6; TRBD1 aligns across 7 bases. In germline, CDR1 is SQVTM, CDR2 ANQGSEA. J lost 0 bases, V lost 4 bases, and 9 bases had no gene match. CDR3 length: 17 amino acids. The CDR3 here is CSVASGQAYSGANVLTF. The CDR3 DNA sequence: TGCAGCGTTGCTAGTGGACAGGCATACTCTGGGGCCAACGTCCTGACTTTC.

The chain uses TRBV18 and TRBJ1-2; weak D call: TRBD1 (5 bases). V lost 8 bases and J lost 5, with 21 bases in between. The CDR3 totals 15 residues. Germline assignment: CDR1 KGHSH and CDR2 LQKENI. This CDR3 is CASHEDRSLPYGYTF. CDR3 sequence (DNA): TGTGCCAGCCACGAAGACAGATCCCTTCCATATGGCTACACCTTC.

Of note for this clone: Other nucleotide sequences in the sample specify the same CDR3. The CDR3 is CASSIRAGGETQYF. The CDR3 DNA is TGTGCCAGTAGTATCAGGGCAGGGGGGGAGACCCAGTACTTC. This chain joins TRBV19 and TRBJ2-5; a weak D match, TRBD1 (7 bases). Germline CDR1 and CDR2: LNHDA and SQIVND (reference sequence). The V and J ends lost 3 bases and 5 bases respectively, with 13 bases between them. This CDR3 has 14 residues. The entire variable domain, with the rest obtained from reference TRBV19 and TRBJ2-5, is as follows: DGGITQSPKYLFRKEGQNVTLSCEQNLNHDAMYWYRQDPGQGLRLIYYSQIVNDFQKGDIAEGYSVSREKKESFPLTVTSAQKNPTAFYLCASSIRAGGETQYFGPGTRLLVL.

The chain joins TRBV21-1 to TRBJ2-7; the tabulated D call, TRBD1, remains unverified against the DNA. TRBV21-1 is a recognized pseudogene. The CDR3 is 15 amino acids. The CDR3 sequence is CASSNLGTALYEQYV. The CDR3 DNA reads TGTGCCAGCAGCAATCTGGGGACAGCGTTATACGAGCAGTACGTC.

The V gene is TRBV24-1, the J gene TRBJ2-3; unclear D gene. Trimming took 6 bases from V and 2 from J, leaving 8 bases between them. The CDR3 length is 13 residues. Germline V gene sequence: CDR1 KGHDR, CDR2 SFDVKD. As DNA, the CDR3 is TGTGCCACCAGTCTTTCTCCCACAGATACGCAGTATTTT. Protein sequence: CATSLSPTDTQYF.

The chain recombines TRBV4-1 with TRBJ2-3; TRBD2 agrees at 7 bases. There are 15 residues in the CDR3. Germline V gene sequence: CDR1 MGHRA, CDR2 YSYEKL. Losses at the gene ends were 6 bases for V and 0 bases for J; bases not matched to a gene: 6. The CDR3 nucleotides read TGCGCCAGCAGGGCGGGAGACCTCAGCACAGATACGCAGTATTTT. Translation gives CASRAGDLSTDTQYF.

This clone has more than one count but fewer than ten. At the DNA level, this CDR3 is encoded by other sequences in the same sample as well. The gene calls are TRBV9 and TRBJ1-1; no definite D call. From germline, CDR1 is SGDLS and CDR2 YYNGEE. Trimming removed 0 bases at V and 1 base at J, with 7 bases between. The CDR3 loop spans 14 amino acids. As DNA, the CDR3 is TGTGCCAGCAGCGTAGTAGGAGGGAACACTGAAGCTTTCTTT. Translated: CASSVVGGNTEAFF.

The chain combines TRBV3-1 (or the pseudogene TRBV3-2) with TRBJ2-7; 9 bases map to TRBD2. The CDR3 runs 14 residues. The germline V gene encodes CDR1 LGHDT and CDR2 YNNKEL (reference sequence). Unmatched junction bases numbered 7, after V lost 4 bases and J lost 6 bases. CDR3 sequence (DNA): TGTGCCAGCAGCCGGACTAGCGTTCCCTTCGAGCAGTACGTC. This sequence encodes CASSRTSVPFEQYV.

The chain recombines TRBV3-1 (or the pseudogene TRBV3-2) with TRBJ1-5; no reliable D call. V lost 6 bases, J lost 4 bases, and 13 bases lay in between. CDR3 length: 14 residues. The V gene's germline CDR1 is LGHDT and CDR2 YNNKEL (reference sequence). The CDR3 DNA reads as TGTGCCAGCAGTCTAGGATGGAGAAATCAGCCCCAGCATTTT. This gives the protein CASSLGWRNQPQHF.

For this clone: Other nucleotide sequences from this sample produce the same CDR3. V usage is TRBV9 and J usage is TRBJ2-1; D remains ambiguous. Germline assignment: CDR1 SGDLS and CDR2 YYNGEE. This CDR3 spans 12 amino acids. Trimming took 4 bases from V and 6 from J, leaving 8 bases between them. The CDR3 is CASSPSGNEQFF. The CDR3 DNA is TGTGCCAGCAGCCCCTCCGGCAATGAGCAGTTCTTC. Filled out from reference TRBV9 and TRBJ2-1, the complete variable domain reads DSGVTQTPKHLITATGQRVTLRCSPRSGDLSVYWYQQSLDQGLQFLIQYYNGEERAKGNILERFSAQQFPDLHSELNLSSLELGDSALYFCASSPSGNEQFFGPGTRLTVL.

The chain employs TRBV27 and TRBJ1-5, with 8 bases matching TRBD1. Looked up from germline, CDR1 is MNHEY and CDR2 is SMNVEV (reference sequence). Trimming took 6 bases from V and 0 from J; bases not matched to a gene: 4. This CDR3 comprises 15 residues. CDR3 sequence (DNA): TGTGCCAGCAGGATACAGGGGGATAGCAATCAGCCCCAGCATTTT. Its protein is CASRIQGDSNQPQHF.

The chain recombines TRBV5-4 with TRBJ1-2; D may be TRBD1 (6 bases). The ends were cut back, 4 bases at V and 5 bases at J, with 18 bases in the middle. The germline gives CDR1 SGHNT, CDR2 YYREEE (reference sequence). The CDR3 loop spans 15 amino acids. DNA of the CDR3: TGTGCCAGCAGCCCCCCCGGACAGAGCTTTTATGGCTACACCTTC. Its translation: CASSPPGQSFYGYTF. Complete variable domain (other parts from reference TRBV5-4 and TRBJ1-2): ETGVTQSPTHLIKTRGQQVTLRCSSQSGHNTVSWYQQALGQGPQFIFQYYREEENGRGNFPPRFSGLQFPNYSSELNVNALELDDSALYLCASSPPGQSFYGYTFGSGTRLTVV.

This chain links TRBV9 with TRBJ2-2; 9 positions agree with TRBD2. J lost 0 bases, V lost 3 bases, and 6 bases had no gene match. Germline lookup yields CDR1 SGDLS and CDR2 YYNGEE. This CDR3 is built from 17 residues. In DNA form, the CDR3 reads TGTGCCAGCAGCGGTAGCGGGAGAGTTTCGAACACCGGGGAGCTGTTTTTT. It yields the protein CASSGSGRVSNTGELFF.

V is TRBV5-1 and J is TRBJ1-2, with D possibly TRBD1 on 6 matching bases. CDR1 and CDR2 from the germline V gene are SGHRS and YFSETQ. The CDR3 spans 15 residues. CDR3 nucleotides: TGCGCAACAAGCCCGGCGGGGGGCGCGGGCTATGGCTACACCTTC. It specifies CATSPAGGAGYGYTF.

The rearrangement uses TRBV14 and TRBJ2-3; a weak D match, TRBD2 (6 bases). Germline assignment: CDR1 SGHDN and CDR2 FVKESK. Trimming cost V 1 base and J 4 bases, with 12 bases left between them. This CDR3 has 15 residues. The DNA of the CDR3 is TGTGCCAGCAGCCAAGTACGGGGGAGCGCAGATACGCAGTATTTT. Amino acids: CASSQVRGSADTQYF.

This chain uses TRBV19 with TRBJ2-5; 10 bases agree with TRBD1. Germline trimming cut 1 base from V and 2 bases from J; bases unmatched to any gene: 4. The CDR3 runs to 16 residues. Per germline, CDR1 LNHDA and CDR2 SQIVND (reference sequence). CDR3 amino acids: CASSIGDRGPQETQYF. As DNA, the CDR3 is TGTGCCAGTAGTATAGGCGACAGGGGGCCTCAAGAGACCCAGTACTTC. Filled out from reference TRBV19 and TRBJ2-5, the complete variable domain reads DGGITQSPKYLFRKEGQNVTLSCEQNLNHDAMYWYRQDPGQGLRLIYYSQIVNDFQKGDIAEGYSVSREKKESFPLTVTSAQKNPTAFYLCASSIGDRGPQETQYFGPGTRLLVL.